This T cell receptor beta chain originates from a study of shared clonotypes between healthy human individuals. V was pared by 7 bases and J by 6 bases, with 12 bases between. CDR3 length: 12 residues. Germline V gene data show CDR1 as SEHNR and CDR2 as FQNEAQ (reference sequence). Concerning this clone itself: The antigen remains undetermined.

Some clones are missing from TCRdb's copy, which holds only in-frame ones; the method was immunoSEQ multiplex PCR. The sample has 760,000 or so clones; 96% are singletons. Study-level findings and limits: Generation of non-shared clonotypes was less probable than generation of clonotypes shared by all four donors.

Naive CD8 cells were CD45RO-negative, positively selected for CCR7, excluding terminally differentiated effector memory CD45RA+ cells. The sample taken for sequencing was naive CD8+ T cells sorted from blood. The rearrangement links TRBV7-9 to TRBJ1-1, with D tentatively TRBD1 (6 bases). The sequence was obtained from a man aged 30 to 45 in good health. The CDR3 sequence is CASTNEGAEAFF. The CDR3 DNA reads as TGTGCCAGCACCAACGAGGGGGCTGAAGCTTTCTTT.